The text below deals with one T cell receptor (beta chain). Its specificity is unknown. Repertoires were generated with immunoSEQ multiplex PCR, while TCRdb's copy carries only in-frame clones and drops some. The table records about 400,000 clones, approximately 90% of them present only once. The record originates from a study of Ad26.COV2.S vaccination and SARS-CoV-2 variants. Study summary: Once or twice, 56 days apart, Ad26.COV2.S was delivered intramuscularly. Findings and caveats of the study: After vaccination, substantial breadth of spike-specific CD8+ and CD4+ responses was reported. The analyses of TCR breadth and depth may have understated the size of total T cell responses.

Treatment given: 19 received Ad26.COV2.S at low or high dose, single or two shots; about 5 received placebo; per-sample allocation not given. Specimen acquisition occurred on day 63 following the initial vaccine or placebo injection. Donation was by an adult aged 18-55 years who was in Boston. The germline gives CDR1 LNHDA, CDR2 SQIVND (reference sequence). The CDR3 is 13 residues long. V was clipped by 7 bases and J by 4 bases, with 13 bases between them. The chain combines TRBV19 with TRBJ1-2; a possible D gene is TRBD1 (5 bases). This specimen consisted of peripheral blood, obtained in a trial of Ad26.COV2.S vaccine versus placebo. The receptor was derived from a person between 18 and 65 years old who received the Ad26.COV2.S COVID-19 vaccine or a placebo. This CDR3 reads CASTPGRVYGYTF. The CDR3 bases are TGTGCCAGTACCCCGGGCAGGGTCTATGGCTACACCTTC.